The next 31 T cell receptor beta chains were all read from a single sample in a study of early T cells in non-severe SARS-CoV-2 infection (dated by TCRdb to the early 2020s). The method behind the library was 5' RACE. This sample was sequenced with a NextSeq 500. Clones were called with MiXCR by TCRdb after fastp trimmed the public reads at Q25, and only in-frame beta chains were retained. Every entry covers one CDR3 protein and lists the most common genes and DNA from its rows. This sample lists roughly 62,000 distinct CDR3 sequences; roughly 8.4% were detected once. 3% to 4% of the sample is taken by the ten largest. Sequencing was done on a sample of whole blood. Receptor source: an adult who was a healthcare worker with PCR-confirmed SARS-CoV-2 infection or an uninfected control (not recorded which).

Only a few counts were recorded for this clonotype. This chain uses TRBV20-1 with TRBJ2-7; 7 positions agree with TRBD1. The CDR3 loop spans 13 amino acids. Trimming took 6 bases from V and 0 from J; bases not matched to a gene: 5. The germline V gene has CDR1 DFQATT and CDR2 SNEGSKA (reference sequence). The CDR3 reads CSATPGGSYEQYF. CDR3 coding DNA: TGCAGTGCCACTCCAGGGGGCTCCTACGAGCAGTACTTC.

The CDR3 loop is CASSPKRGFTEAFF. The DNA of the CDR3 is TGTGCCAGCAGTCCCAAACGGGGATTCACTGAAGCTTTCTTT. This sequence joins TRBV27 and TRBJ1-1; no clear D. The V end was cut by 5 bases, the J end by 4 bases, with 14 bases between. CDR1 MNHEY and CDR2 SMNVEV come from the germline V gene (reference sequence). This CDR3 has 14 amino acids.

This clonotype was counted a few times. The V call is TRBV28, the J call TRBJ2-7; 9 nucleotides agree with TRBD1. Germline V gene lookup returns CDR1 MDHEN and CDR2 SYDVKM. The V segment lost 4 bases and the J segment 4 bases; nucleotides outside the gene matches: 8. This CDR3 region has 15 residues. The CDR3 here is CASSYRDRAFYEQYF. The CDR3 DNA sequence: TGTGCCAGCAGTTACCGGGACAGGGCCTTTTACGAGCAGTACTTC.

This clonotype was counted at least ten times. The chain is built from TRBV6-6 and TRBJ2-1; TRBD2 might be the D (7 bases). V was cut by 8 bases and J by 6 bases, with 14 bases left in between. The germline gives CDR1 MNHNY, CDR2 SVGAGI (reference sequence). The CDR3 covers 13 residues. The CDR3 spells CASSSGTPNEQFF. The DNA of the CDR3 is TGTGCCAGCTCAAGCGGGACACCCAATGAGCAGTTCTTC.

The V call is TRBV11-2, the J call TRBJ2-5, with a tentative D call TRBD2 (6 bases). Germline V lookup: CDR1 SGHAT, CDR2 FQNNGV. V lost 4 bases, J lost 4 bases, and 13 bases lay in between. The CDR3 runs 14 residues. The CDR3 sequence is CASSSPGRRETQYF. The CDR3 DNA is TGTGCCAGCAGCTCCCCCGGGAGAAGAGAGACCCAGTACTTC.

In its sample, this clonotype was seen many times. V gene TRBV27 combines with J gene TRBJ1-1; D perhaps matches TRBD1 (6 bases). V dropped 2 bases and J dropped 0 bases, with 13 bases sitting between them. This CDR3 is 16 amino acids long. Looked up from germline, CDR1 is MNHEY and CDR2 is SMNVEV (reference sequence). CDR3 sequence (DNA): TGTGCCAGCAGTTTAATGGTGACAGGCATGAACACTGAAGCTTTCTTT. Protein: CASSLMVTGMNTEAFF.

This clonotype has at least ten counts. The J gene is TRBJ1-1, the V gene TRBV5-1; maybe TRBD1 (5 bases). The CDR3 covers 13 residues. Per the germline V gene, CDR1 is SGHRS and CDR2 is YFSETQ. V was clipped by 5 bases and J by 7 bases, with 15 bases between them. CDR3 coding DNA: TGCGCCAGCAGACGGGACCCGACTGGTGAAGCTTTCTTT. Translating it yields CASRRDPTGEAFF.

This clonotype was found many times. The chain carries TRBV7-9 and TRBJ1-2, with 8 bases that match TRBD1. V lost 4 bases and J lost 4; bases outside the gene matches: 5. Germline V gene sequence: CDR1 SEHNR, CDR2 FQNEAQ (reference sequence). There are 14 residues in the CDR3. The CDR3 sequence: CASSWTGNVYGYTF. The CDR3 DNA sequence: TGTGCCAGCAGCTGGACAGGGAACGTCTATGGCTACACCTTC.

This clonotype came up a few times. V and J are TRBV5-1 and TRBJ2-7; 9 bases are shared with TRBD1. The CDR3 spans 17 residues. Trimming took 0 bases from V and 3 from J; bases not matched to a gene: 10. Germline loops: CDR1 SGHRS, CDR2 YFSETQ. The CDR3 nucleotides are TGCGCCAGCAGCTTGGCCTCTGGGACAGGGAGAGTCTACGAGCAGTACTTC. Residues: CASSLASGTGRVYEQYF.

In this sample, this clonotype turned up a few times. The rearrangement joins TRBV29-1 to TRBJ2-7, with 8 bases aligning to TRBD1. Germline V CDR1 and CDR2: SQVTM, ANQGSEA. CDR3 length equals 12 residues. CDR3 DNA: TGCAGTGCGGGACAGGAAACCTACGAGCAGTACTTC. This sequence encodes CSAGQETYEQYF.

At least ten counts were recorded for this clonotype. This rearrangement joins TRBV5-1 to TRBJ2-3, with a tentative D call TRBD1 (6 bases). V lost 1 base, J lost 7 bases, and 7 bases lay in between. CDR1 and CDR2 from the germline V gene are SGHRS and YFSETQ. This CDR3 is built from 12 residues. CDR3 sequence reads: CASSLQGNTQYF. Written as DNA, the CDR3 is TGCGCCAGCAGCTTGCAGGGGAATACGCAGTATTTT.

This clonotype was recorded a few times. The chain employs TRBV29-1 and TRBJ2-1, with 8 nucleotides matching TRBD1. In germline, CDR1 is SQVTM, CDR2 ANQGSEA. This CDR3 is built from 14 residues. The junction had 8 bases not matched to a gene; V was cut back by 6 bases and J by 4 bases. The CDR3 loop is CSVRAGGGYNEQFF. The CDR3 coding sequence is TGCAGCGTAAGAGCAGGGGGCGGGTACAATGAGCAGTTCTTC.

Only a few counts were recorded for this clonotype. One end of the junction varies from germline; a read error may be responsible. V usage is TRBV3-1 and J usage is TRBJ2-5; D not certain. CDR1 and CDR2 (germline): LGHDT, YNNKEL (reference sequence). CDR3 size: 14 residues. CDR3 in amino acids: CASSQGAEQGTQYF. CDR3 nucleotide sequence: TGTGCCAGCAGCCAAGGGGCAGAGCAAGGGACCCAGTACTTC.

On this clonotype: The DNA is omitted, as the CDR3 cannot be located on it reliably, and the CDR3 follows TCRdb's listing. This chain uses TRBV21-1 with TRBJ1-4; TRBD1 is the table's D call and was not checked against the DNA. TRBV21-1 is a pseudogene segment. A total of 15 residues make up the CDR3, ends included. The CDR3 region is CASSKGAGRRKNCFF.

This clonotype was found a few times. V is TRBV5-4 and J is TRBJ1-1; D possibly corresponds to TRBD1 (5 bases). CDR3 length: 13 residues. The V gene lost 4 bases and the J gene lost 11 bases, with 18 bases spanning the gap. The germline V gene has CDR1 SGHNT and CDR2 YYREEE (reference sequence). The CDR3 DNA reads TGTGCCAGCAGCCCTACGCGGGGCGCAAATGCTTTCTTT. This codes for CASSPTRGANAFF.

This clonotype was counted many times. This chain joins TRBV20-1 and TRBJ2-5; tentatively, D is TRBD1 (5 bases). The V end lost 4 bases, the J end lost 4 bases, and 19 bases lay between the germline ends. Germline V gives CDR1 DFQATT, CDR2 SNEGSKA (reference sequence). The length of the CDR3 is 15 residues. The CDR3 loop is CSAISTLQGIETQYF. CDR3 bases: TGCAGTGCTATCTCCACGCTGCAGGGAATAGAGACCCAGTACTTC.

This clonotype was observed many times. The chain employs TRBV20-1 and TRBJ2-5; D remains unclear. Germline V gives CDR1 DFQATT, CDR2 SNEGSKA (reference sequence). CDR3 length equals 13 residues. Between the trimmed V and J ends, which lost 6 bases and 1 base, there was a span of 12 bases. The CDR3 nucleotides read TGCAGTGCAGAGGAGAACTCCCAAGAGACCCAGTACTTC. It yields the protein CSAEENSQETQYF.

The table lists this clonotype with a few counts. CDR3 DNA sequence: TGTGCCAGTAGTACCCGGGCCCTACAGGGAGACGAGCAGTACTTC. It is translated as CASSTRALQGDEQYF. This chain uses TRBV19 with TRBJ2-7, with TRBD1 as a possible D gene (6 bases). The V gene's germline CDR1 is LNHDA and CDR2 SQIVND (reference sequence). The CDR3 has 15 residues. Trimming cost V 4 bases and J 5 bases, with 18 bases left between them.

At least ten counts were recorded for this clonotype. This chain links TRBV28 with TRBJ2-7, with 7 bases aligning to TRBD1. CDR1 is MDHEN, CDR2 SYDVKM, per germline. This CDR3 comprises 15 residues. The junction had 9 bases not matched to a gene; V was cut back by 3 bases and J by 4 bases. The CDR3 DNA sequence: TGTGCCAGCAGTTTCGCCCCCCAGGGGGTGTACGAGCAGTACTTC. The encoded protein is CASSFAPQGVYEQYF.

In this sample, this clonotype turned up a few times. V usage is TRBV29-1 and J usage is TRBJ2-7; the D is unclear. CDR3 length: 12 residues. The ends were cut back, 0 bases at V and 4 bases at J, with 7 bases in the middle. The germline V gene has CDR1 SQVTM and CDR2 ANQGSEA. For the CDR3, the DNA is TGCAGCGTTGAAGATTTAGGTTACGAGCAGTACTTC. This sequence encodes CSVEDLGYEQYF.

This clonotype appeared a few times. The genes are TRBV18 and TRBJ2-7; D possibly corresponds to TRBD2 (5 bases). Germline V CDR1 and CDR2: KGHSH, LQKENI. The CDR3 sequence is 13 residues long. V was cut by 0 bases and J by 6 bases, with 9 bases left in between. The CDR3 DNA is TGTGCCAGCTCACCACCGTCCGAGGGCGAGCAGTACTTC. Amino acids: CASSPPSEGEQYF.

The chain joins TRBV13 to TRBJ1-2, with a possible D match to TRBD1 (5 bases). CDR1 PRHDT and CDR2 FYEKMQ come from the germline V gene (reference sequence). CDR3 size: 15 residues. Trimming stripped 0 bases from V and 6 bases from J, with 14 bases between. As DNA, the CDR3 is TGTGCCAGCAGCTTAGGGGTGAGACAGACCGATGGCTACACCTTC. Its protein is CASSLGVRQTDGYTF.

This clonotype was detected ten times or more. This sequence joins TRBV20-1 and TRBJ2-7; 12 nucleotides line up with TRBD2. Germline CDR1 is DFQATT and CDR2 is SNEGSKA (reference sequence). Trimming removed 0 bases from V and 6 bases from J; junction bases left unmatched: 9. The CDR3 has 16 residues. The CDR3 DNA reads TGCAGTGCTAGAGAACCTAGCGGGAGGGCCGACGGCGAGCAGTACTTC. This translates into CSAREPSGRADGEQYF.

The rearrangement links TRBV9 to TRBJ1-6; TRBD1 agrees at 9 bases. Germline V gene lookup returns CDR1 SGDLS and CDR2 YYNGEE. The J segment lost 6 bases and the V segment lost 3 bases, leaving 4 bases of the junction unmatched. CDR3 length: 15 amino acids. CDR3 nucleotides: TGTGCCAGCAGCGCGGGACAGGGAGGTAATTCACCCCTCCACTTT. Amino acid sequence: CASSAGQGGNSPLHF.

V usage is TRBV3-1 and J usage is TRBJ1-1, with a possible D match to TRBD1 (6 bases). Germline CDR1 and CDR2: LGHDT and YNNKEL (reference sequence). V lost 4 bases, J lost 3 bases, and 12 bases lay in between. This CDR3 comprises 14 residues. The CDR3 sequence is CASSRQATHTEAFF. The CDR3 coding sequence is TGTGCCAGCAGCCGACAGGCGACCCACACTGAAGCTTTCTTT.

This clonotype has just a few counts. The V call is TRBV20-1, the J call TRBJ2-1; D is ambiguous. Trimming removed 2 bases at V and 4 bases at J, with 9 bases between. The CDR3 is made up of 13 amino acids. Germline-derived CDR1 and CDR2 are DFQATT and SNEGSKA (reference sequence). The CDR3, as DNA: TGCAGTGCTAGAATAACCAAATACAATGAGCAGTTCTTC. Protein: CSARITKYNEQFF.

This clonotype was counted ten times or more. CDR3 DNA sequence: TGTGCCAGCAGCTTGGGGACAGACTTTATCTATGGCTACACCTTC. This codes for CASSLGTDFIYGYTF. The V gene is TRBV5-6, the J gene TRBJ1-2; D perhaps matches TRBD1 (6 bases). Germline V CDR1 and CDR2: SGHDT, YYEEEE. Trimming took off 0 bases at V and 4 bases at J, with 13 bases between the two ends. The CDR3 is made up of 15 amino acids.

This clonotype came up a few times. V gene TRBV19 combines with J gene TRBJ2-1; D is possibly TRBD1 (5 bases). Germline loops: CDR1 LNHDA, CDR2 SQIVND (reference sequence). This CDR3 is built from 17 residues. Trimming shortened V by 4 bases and J by 0 bases, and 16 bases separated the two germline ends. The CDR3 reads CASSRGSTPSSYNEQFF. CDR3 in DNA: TGTGCCAGTAGTAGGGGCTCTACCCCTAGCTCCTACAATGAGCAGTTCTTC.

CDR3 nucleotide sequence: TGTGCCAGCAGTTACGGTAGGGCGGGGAATGAGCAGTTCTTC. It translates to CASSYGRAGNEQFF. The chain links TRBV6-2 or TRBV6-3 to TRBJ2-1, with D possibly TRBD2 on 6 matching bases. V lost 2 bases to trimming and J lost 7 bases, with 12 bases between them. The CDR3 loop spans 14 amino acids. The V gene's germline CDR1 is MNHEY and CDR2 SVGEGT.

This clonotype showed up just a few times. The chain employs TRBV18 and TRBJ1-6; no definite D call. The CDR3 sequence is 15 residues long. V lost 4 bases and J 5 bases, leaving 12 bases between the germline ends. The germline CDR1 and CDR2 sequences are KGHSH and LQKENI. In DNA form, the CDR3 reads TGTGCCAGCTCACTGAGGGCCGGAGATAATTCACCCCTCCACTTT. Translated: CASSLRAGDNSPLHF. Full variable domain (rest looked up from reference TRBV18 and TRBJ1-6): NAGVMQNPRHLVRRRGQEARLRCSPMKGHSHVYWYRQLPEEGLKFMVYLQKENIIDESGMPKERFSAEFPKEGPSILRIQQVVRGDSAAYFCASSLRAGDNSPLHFGNGTRLTVT.

This clonotype was picked up many times. The chain combines TRBV27 with TRBJ2-7, with 11 positions matching TRBD2. This CDR3 comprises 15 residues. Germline V gene data show CDR1 as MNHEY and CDR2 as SMNVEV (reference sequence). V trimming: 5 bases; J trimming: 3 bases; junction bases outside the gene matches: 6. CDR3 sequence (DNA): TGTGCCAGCAGTCCCGGACTAGCGGGTAACTACGAGCAGTACTTC. This sequence encodes CASSPGLAGNYEQYF.